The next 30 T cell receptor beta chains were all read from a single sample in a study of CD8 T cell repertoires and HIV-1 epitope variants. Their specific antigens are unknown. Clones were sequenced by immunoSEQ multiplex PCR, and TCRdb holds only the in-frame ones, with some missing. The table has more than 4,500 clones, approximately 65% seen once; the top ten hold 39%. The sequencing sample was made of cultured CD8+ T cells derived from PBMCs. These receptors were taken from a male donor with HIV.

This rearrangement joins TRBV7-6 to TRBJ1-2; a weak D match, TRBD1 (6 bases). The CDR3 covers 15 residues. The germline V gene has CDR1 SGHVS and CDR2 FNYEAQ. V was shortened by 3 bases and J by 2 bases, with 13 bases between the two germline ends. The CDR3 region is CASSFGGTMNYGYTF. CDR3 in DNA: TGTGCCAGCAGCTTCGGGGGGACAATGAACTATGGCTACACCTTC.

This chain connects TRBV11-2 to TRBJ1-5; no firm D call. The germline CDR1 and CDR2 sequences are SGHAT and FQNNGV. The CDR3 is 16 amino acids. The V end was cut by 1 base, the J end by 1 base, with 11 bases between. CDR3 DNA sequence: TGTGCCAGCAGCTTAGCCCCGGCGGCGAGCAATCAGCCCCAGCATTTT. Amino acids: CASSLAPAASNQPQHF.

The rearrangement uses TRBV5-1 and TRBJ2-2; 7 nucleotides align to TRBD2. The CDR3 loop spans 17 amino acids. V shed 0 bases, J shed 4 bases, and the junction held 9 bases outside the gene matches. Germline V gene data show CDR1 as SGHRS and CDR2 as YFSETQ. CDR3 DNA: TGCGCCAGCAGCTTGGATTCCTGGACTAGGCTCACCGGGGAGCTGTTTTTT. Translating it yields CASSLDSWTRLTGELFF.

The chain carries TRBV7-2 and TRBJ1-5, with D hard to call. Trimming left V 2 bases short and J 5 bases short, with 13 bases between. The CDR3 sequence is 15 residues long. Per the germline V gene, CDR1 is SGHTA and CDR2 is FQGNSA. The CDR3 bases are TGTGCCAGCAGCTTAAACCTCGGAGGTGATCAGCCCCAGCATTTT. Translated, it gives CASSLNLGGDQPQHF. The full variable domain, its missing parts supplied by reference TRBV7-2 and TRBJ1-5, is GAGVSQSPSNKVTEKGKDVELRCDPISGHTALYWYRQSLGQGLEFLIYFQGNSAPDKSGLPSDRFSAERTGGSVSTLTIQRTQQEDSAVYLCASSLNLGGDQPQHFGDGTRLSIL.

The CDR3 reads CASSSGPGQVAYEQYF. The DNA for the CDR3 is TGTGCCAGCAGTTCGGGACCGGGACAGGTAGCATACGAGCAGTACTTC. J is TRBJ2-7 and V is TRBV6-5, with 8 bases fitting TRBD1. The CDR3 loop spans 16 amino acids. Germline lookup yields CDR1 MNHEY and CDR2 SVGAGI. V lost 4 bases to trimming and J lost 4 bases; unmatched junction nucleotides: 12.

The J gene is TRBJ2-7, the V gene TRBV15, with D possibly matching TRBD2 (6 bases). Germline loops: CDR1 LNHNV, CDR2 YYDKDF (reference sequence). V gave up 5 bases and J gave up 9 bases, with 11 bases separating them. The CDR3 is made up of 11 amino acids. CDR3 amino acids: CATSAPGVQYF. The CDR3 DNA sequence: TGTGCCACCAGCGCCCCGGGAGTGCAGTACTTC.

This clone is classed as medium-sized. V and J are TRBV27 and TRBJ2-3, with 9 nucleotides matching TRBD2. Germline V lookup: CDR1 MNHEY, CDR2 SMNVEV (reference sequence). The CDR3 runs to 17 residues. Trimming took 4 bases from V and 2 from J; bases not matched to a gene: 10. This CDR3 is CASSSTSTSGDTDTQYF. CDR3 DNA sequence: TGTGCCAGCAGTTCTACATCGACTAGCGGAGACACAGATACGCAGTATTTT.

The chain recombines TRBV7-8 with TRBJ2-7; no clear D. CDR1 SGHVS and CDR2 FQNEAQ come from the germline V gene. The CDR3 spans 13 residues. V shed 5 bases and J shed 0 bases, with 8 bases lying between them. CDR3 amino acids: CASSEGPSYEQYF. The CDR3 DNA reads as TGTGCCAGCAGCGAAGGGCCCTCCTACGAGCAGTACTTC.

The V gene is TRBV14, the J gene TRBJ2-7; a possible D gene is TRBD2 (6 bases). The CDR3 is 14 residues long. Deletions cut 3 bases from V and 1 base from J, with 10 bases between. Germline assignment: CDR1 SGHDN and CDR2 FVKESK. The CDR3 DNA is TGTGCCAGCAGCCACCCGGGAGTATCCTACGAGCAGTACTTC. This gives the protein CASSHPGVSYEQYF.

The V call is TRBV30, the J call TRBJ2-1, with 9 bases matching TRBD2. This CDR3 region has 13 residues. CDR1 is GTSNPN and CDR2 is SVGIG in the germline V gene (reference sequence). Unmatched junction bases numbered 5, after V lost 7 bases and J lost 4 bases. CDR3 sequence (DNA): TGTGCCTTCCGACTAGCGGCTTACAATGAGCAGTTCTTC. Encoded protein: CAFRLAAYNEQFF.

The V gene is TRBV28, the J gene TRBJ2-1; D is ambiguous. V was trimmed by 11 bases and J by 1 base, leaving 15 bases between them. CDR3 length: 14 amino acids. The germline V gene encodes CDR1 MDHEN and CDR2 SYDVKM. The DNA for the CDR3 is TGTGCCCATGCCGGCGTGGGGTCCTACAATGAGCAGTTCTTC. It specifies CAHAGVGSYNEQFF.

CDR3 protein: CASSLGQSPYEQYF. The CDR3 DNA is TGTGCCAGCAGCCTGGGACAGAGTCCCTACGAGCAGTACTTC. This sequence joins TRBV5-6 and TRBJ2-7, with TRBD1 identical over 7 bases. From germline, CDR1 is SGHDT and CDR2 YYEEEE. V was clipped by 4 bases and J by 2 bases; unmatched bases: 6. The CDR3 extends over 14 amino acids.

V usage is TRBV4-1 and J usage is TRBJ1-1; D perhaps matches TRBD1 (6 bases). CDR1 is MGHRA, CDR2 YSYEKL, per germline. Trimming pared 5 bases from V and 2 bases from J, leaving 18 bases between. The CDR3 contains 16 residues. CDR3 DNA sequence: TGCGCCAGCAGCGGACCAGGGGAGGCAAGAAACACTGAAGCTTTCTTT. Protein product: CASSGPGEARNTEAFF.

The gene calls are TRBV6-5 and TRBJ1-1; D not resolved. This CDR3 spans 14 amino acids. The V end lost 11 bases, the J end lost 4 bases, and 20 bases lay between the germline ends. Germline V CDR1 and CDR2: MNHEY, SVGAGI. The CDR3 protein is CAPRSVSLGTEAFF. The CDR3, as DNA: TGTGCCCCCAGATCTGTGTCTTTGGGCACTGAAGCTTTCTTT.

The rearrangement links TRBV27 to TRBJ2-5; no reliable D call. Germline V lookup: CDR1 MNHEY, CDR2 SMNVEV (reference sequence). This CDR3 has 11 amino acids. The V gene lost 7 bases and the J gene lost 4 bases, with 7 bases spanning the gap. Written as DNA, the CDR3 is TGTGCCAGCAAGAGGAGAGAGACCCAGTACTTC. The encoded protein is CASKRRETQYF.

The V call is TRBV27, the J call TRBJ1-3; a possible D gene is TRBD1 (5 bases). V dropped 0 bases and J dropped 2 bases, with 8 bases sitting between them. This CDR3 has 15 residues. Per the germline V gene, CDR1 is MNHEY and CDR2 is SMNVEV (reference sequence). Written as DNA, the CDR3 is TGTGCCAGCAGTTTATCGGGGGGGACTGGAAACACCATATATTTT. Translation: CASSLSGGTGNTIYF.

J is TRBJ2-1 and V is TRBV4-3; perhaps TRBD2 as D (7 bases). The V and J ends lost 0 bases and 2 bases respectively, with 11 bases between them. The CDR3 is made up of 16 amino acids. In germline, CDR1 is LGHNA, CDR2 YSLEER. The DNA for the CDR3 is TGCGCCAGCAGCCAAGACACGGGGGGCACCTACAATGAGCAGTTCTTC. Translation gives CASSQDTGGTYNEQFF.

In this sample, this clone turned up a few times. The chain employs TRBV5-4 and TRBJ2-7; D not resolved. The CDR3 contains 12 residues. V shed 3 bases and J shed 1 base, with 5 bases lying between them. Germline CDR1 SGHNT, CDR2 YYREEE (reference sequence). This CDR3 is CASSSESYEQYF. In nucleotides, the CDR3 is TGTGCCAGCAGCTCCGAATCCTACGAGCAGTACTTC.

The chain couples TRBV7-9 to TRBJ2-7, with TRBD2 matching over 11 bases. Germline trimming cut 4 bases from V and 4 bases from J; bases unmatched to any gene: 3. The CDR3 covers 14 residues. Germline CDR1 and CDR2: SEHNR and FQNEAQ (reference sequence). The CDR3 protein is CASSSWTSGYEQYF. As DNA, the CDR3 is TGTGCCAGCAGCTCATGGACTAGCGGGTACGAGCAGTACTTC.

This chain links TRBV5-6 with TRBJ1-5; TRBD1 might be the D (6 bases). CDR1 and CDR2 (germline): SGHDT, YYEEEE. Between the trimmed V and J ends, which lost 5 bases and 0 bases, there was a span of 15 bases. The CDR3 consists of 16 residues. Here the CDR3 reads CASSLSGAYSNQPQHF. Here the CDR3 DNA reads TGTGCCAGCAGTCTCTCGGGGGCTTATAGCAATCAGCCCCAGCATTTT.

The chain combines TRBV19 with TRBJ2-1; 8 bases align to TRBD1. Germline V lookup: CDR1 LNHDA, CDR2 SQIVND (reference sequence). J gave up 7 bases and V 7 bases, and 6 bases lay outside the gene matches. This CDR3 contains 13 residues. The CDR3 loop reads CASMAGGGNEQFF. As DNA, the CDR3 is TGTGCCAGTATGGCAGGGGGCGGTAATGAGCAGTTCTTC.

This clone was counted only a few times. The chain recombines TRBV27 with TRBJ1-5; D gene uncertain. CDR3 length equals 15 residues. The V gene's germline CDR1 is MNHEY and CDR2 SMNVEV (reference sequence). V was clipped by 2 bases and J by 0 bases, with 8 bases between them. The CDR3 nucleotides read TGTGCCAGCAGTTTAGACGGAGATAGCAATCAGCCCCAGCATTTT. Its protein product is CASSLDGDSNQPQHF.

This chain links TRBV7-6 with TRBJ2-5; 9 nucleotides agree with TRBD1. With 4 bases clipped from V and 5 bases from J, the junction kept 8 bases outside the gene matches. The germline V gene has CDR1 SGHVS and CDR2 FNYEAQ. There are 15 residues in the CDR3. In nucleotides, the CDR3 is TGTGCCAGCAGCTATTGGACAGGGGAAAAGGAGACCCAGTACTTC. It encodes CASSYWTGEKETQYF. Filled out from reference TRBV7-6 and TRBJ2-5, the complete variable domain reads GAGVSQSPRYKVTKRGQDVALRCDPISGHVSLYWYRQALGQGPEFLTYFNYEAQQDKSGLPNDRFSAERPEGSISTLTIQRTEQRDSAMYRCASSYWTGEKETQYFGPGTRLLVL.

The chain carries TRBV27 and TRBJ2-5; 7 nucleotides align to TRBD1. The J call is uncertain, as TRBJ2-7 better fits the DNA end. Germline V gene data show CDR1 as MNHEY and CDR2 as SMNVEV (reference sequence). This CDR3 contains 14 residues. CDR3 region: CASSIQGSVSEQYF. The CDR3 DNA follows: TGTGCCAGCAGTATACAGGGGTCGGTCTCCGAGCAGTACTTC.

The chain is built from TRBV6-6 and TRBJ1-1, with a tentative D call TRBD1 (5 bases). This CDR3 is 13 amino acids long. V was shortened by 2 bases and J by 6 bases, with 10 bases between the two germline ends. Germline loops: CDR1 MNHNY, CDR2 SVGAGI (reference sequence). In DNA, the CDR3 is TGTGCCAGCAGTTACGTGGGGCTCGCTGAAGCTTTCTTT. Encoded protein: CASSYVGLAEAFF.

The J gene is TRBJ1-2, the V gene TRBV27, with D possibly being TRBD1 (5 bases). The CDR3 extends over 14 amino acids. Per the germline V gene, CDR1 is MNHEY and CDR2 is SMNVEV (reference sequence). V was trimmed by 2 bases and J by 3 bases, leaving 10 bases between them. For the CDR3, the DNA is TGTGCCAGCAGTTTACTTGGGGGGTACTATGGCTACACCTTC. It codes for CASSLLGGYYGYTF.

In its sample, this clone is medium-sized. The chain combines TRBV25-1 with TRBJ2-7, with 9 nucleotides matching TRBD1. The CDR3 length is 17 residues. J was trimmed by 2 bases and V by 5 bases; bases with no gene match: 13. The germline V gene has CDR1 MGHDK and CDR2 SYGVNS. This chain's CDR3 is CASSSDRWDRETYEQYF. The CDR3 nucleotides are TGTGCCAGCAGTAGTGACCGATGGGACAGGGAAACCTACGAGCAGTACTTC.

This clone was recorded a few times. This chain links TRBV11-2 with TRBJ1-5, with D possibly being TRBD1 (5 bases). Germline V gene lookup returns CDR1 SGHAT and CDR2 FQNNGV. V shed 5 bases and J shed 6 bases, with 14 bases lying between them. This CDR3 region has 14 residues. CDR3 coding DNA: TGTGCCAGCAGCAGGGACCAGGAGGGTCAGCCCCAGCATTTT. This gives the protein CASSRDQEGQPQHF.

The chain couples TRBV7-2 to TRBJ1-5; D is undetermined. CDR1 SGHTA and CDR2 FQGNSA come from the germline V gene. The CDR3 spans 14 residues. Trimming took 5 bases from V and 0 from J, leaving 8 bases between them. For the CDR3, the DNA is TGTGCCAGCAGCCGCGCGAATAGCAATCAGCCCCAGCATTTT. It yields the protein CASSRANSNQPQHF.

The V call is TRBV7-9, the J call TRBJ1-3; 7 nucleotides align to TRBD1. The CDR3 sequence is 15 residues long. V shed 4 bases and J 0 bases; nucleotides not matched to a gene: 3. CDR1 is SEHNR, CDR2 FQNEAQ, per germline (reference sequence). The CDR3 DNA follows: TGTGCCAGCAGCTCGACAGGGAGCTCTGGAAACACCATATATTTT. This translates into CASSSTGSSGNTIYF.